This note documents a single TCR beta chain sequence. The antigen is not known. The data belong to a study of blood T cells in healthy people across ages. Overall study: Per two T cells, about one barcoded beta molecule was captured through template switching.

The CDR3 spans 13 residues. J lost 5 bases, V lost 3 bases, and 3 bases had no gene match. In germline, CDR1 is SNHLY, CDR2 FYNNEI. Overall study results and limits: Older age coincided with a roughly linear decline in TCR beta diversity per million T cells. With donor CMV status unknown, expanded clonotype changes were possibly confounded.

The authors ran a second PCR of about 7 to 12 cycles using a sample-barcoded 5' primer and a J-beta primer mix. Through a template-switch adaptor with 12 random nucleotides, each cDNA molecule received a tag. TCRdb re-called the 5' RACE reads with MiXCR, one entry per CDR3 protein. Of 1.2 million to 1.5 million distinct CDR3 sequences detected, approximately 42% appear once; the ten largest clones hold 7.9%. The sample comprised blood. The rearrangement links TRBV2 to TRBJ2-5; the match to TRBD2 covers 7 bases. The TCR originated in a woman between 18 and 30 years old in good health. The CDR3 loop reads CASSESGTETQYF. DNA of the CDR3: TGTGCCAGCAGTGAGAGCGGGACGGAGACCCAGTACTTC.